In this sample, the clone carrying this TCR beta chain turned up a few times. Its target is not known. Treatment defined: approximately nine-day PBMC culture with coronavirus spike peptide pools or control peptides (ViraFEST assay). CDR3 size: 13 residues. Germline V lookup: CDR1 SGHNT, CDR2 YENEEA. Trimming removed 4 bases at V and 3 bases at J, with 9 bases between. The data stem from a study of vaccination and CD4 T cells after COVID-19. Sequencing of cultured CD4+ T cell DNA used the Oncomine TCR Beta short-read assay. TCRdb used MiXCR to reprocess the PCR reads, holding one entry per CDR3 protein. The sample lists more than 9,500 distinct CDR3 sequences; less than 55% were seen once.

The specimen was cultured CD4+ T cells from blood, collected after SARS-CoV-2 vaccination. This rearrangement joins TRBV11-3 to TRBJ1-1; perhaps TRBD1 as D (5 bases). The source is a human donor with COVID-19. The CDR3 region is CASSSGGDTEAFF. In DNA, the CDR3 is TGTGCCAGCAGCTCCGGGGGAGACACTGAAGCTTTCTTT.